These 13 T cell receptor beta chains share one sample of origin, sequenced in a study of blood T cells in healthy people across ages. For the second PCR, which ran for about 6 to 11 cycles, a sample-barcoded 5' primer and a J-beta primer mix were used. Each CDR3 protein gets one entry after TCRdb re-called the 5' RACE reads with MiXCR. The sample holds 850,000 to 1,000,000 distinct CDR3 sequences; about 53% are singletons and the top ten take about a fifth. Sequencing used blood. The receptors come from a woman in her sixties or seventies in good health.

This chain joins TRBV3-1 and TRBJ2-3; the match to TRBD2 covers 10 bases. V gave up 4 bases and J gave up 6 bases; unmatched junction bases: 4. The CDR3 extends over 14 amino acids. Germline-derived CDR1 and CDR2 are LGHDT and YNNKEL (reference sequence). This CDR3 reads CASSLATSGDTQYF. Written as DNA, the CDR3 is TGTGCCAGCAGCCTCGCGACTAGCGGGGATACGCAGTATTTT.

This chain uses TRBV5-4 with TRBJ2-3; perhaps TRBD2 as D (5 bases). Germline CDR1 SGHNT, CDR2 YYREEE (reference sequence). This CDR3 region has 15 residues. V lost 1 base and J 2 bases, leaving 11 bases between the germline ends. The CDR3 DNA reads TGTGCCAGCAGCTTGTTCCGGGAATACACAGATACGCAGTATTTT. It encodes CASSLFREYTDTQYF.

The genes are TRBV4-3 and TRBJ2-7; D uncertain. Trimming removed 4 bases from V and 3 bases from J, with 16 bases in between. Germline CDR1 reads LGHNA; CDR2 reads YSLEER. CDR3 length: 15 amino acids. The CDR3 DNA sequence: TGCGCCAGCAGCCGGAGCGATGGGAAGGGCTACGAGCAGTACTTC. Translating gives CASSRSDGKGYEQYF.

The V call is TRBV7-7, the J call TRBJ2-1; TRBD1 might be the D (6 bases). This CDR3 region has 13 residues. Trimming stripped 5 bases from V and 6 bases from J, with 11 bases between. CDR1 and CDR2 (germline): SSHAT, FNYEAQ (reference sequence). The CDR3 loop reads CASSAGAANEQFF. CDR3 nucleotides: TGTGCCAGCAGCGCAGGGGCAGCCAATGAGCAGTTCTTC.

Only a few counts were recorded for this clonotype. This chain links TRBV5-1 with TRBJ2-1; 9 bases agree with TRBD2. The junction had 3 bases not matched to a gene; V was cut back by 4 bases and J by 7 bases. This CDR3 is built from 13 residues. CDR1 is SGHRS and CDR2 is YFSETQ in the germline V gene. DNA for the CDR3: TGCGCCAGCAGCAACGGACTAGCGAATGAGCAGTTCTTC. Its translation: CASSNGLANEQFF.

The J gene is TRBJ2-6, the V gene TRBV9; D unresolved. CDR1 is SGDLS, CDR2 YYNGEE, per germline. Trimming took off 0 bases at V and 0 bases at J, with 7 bases between the two ends. The CDR3 is 16 residues long. DNA of the CDR3: TGTGCCAGCAGCGTAGTCGCGGACTCTGGGGCCAACGTCCTGACTTTC. Its protein is CASSVVADSGANVLTF.

In this sample, this clonotype turned up once. The V and J genes are TRBV18 and TRBJ2-1; 11 bases are a match to TRBD2. The CDR3 covers 16 residues. Trimming took 0 bases from V and 3 from J; bases not matched to a gene: 1. The germline gives CDR1 KGHSH, CDR2 LQKENI. For the CDR3, the DNA is TGTGCCAGCTCACCACCGACTAGCGGGAACTACAATGAGCAGTTCTTC. It encodes CASSPPTSGNYNEQFF. The full variable domain, in which reference TRBV18 and TRBJ2-1 provide the parts outside the CDR3, is NAGVMQNPRHLVRRRGQEARLRCSPMKGHSHVYWYRQLPEEGLKFMVYLQKENIIDESGMPKERFSAEFPKEGPSILRIQQVVRGDSAAYFCASSPPTSGNYNEQFFGPGTRLTVL.

The V and J genes are TRBV5-5 and TRBJ2-4; D perhaps matches TRBD2 (6 bases). This CDR3 contains 17 residues. Germline V lookup: CDR1 SGHKS, CDR2 YYEKEE (reference sequence). Between the trimmed V and J ends, which lost 0 bases and 0 bases, there was a span of 13 bases. The CDR3 loop is CASSLVLSGLAKNIQYF. CDR3 DNA sequence: TGTGCCAGCAGCTTGGTTCTATCGGGACTAGCCAAAAACATTCAGTACTTC.

This clonotype was recorded a few times. This chain connects TRBV4-3 to TRBJ2-3; D unclear. V was shortened by 1 base and J by 6 bases, with 11 bases between the two germline ends. The CDR3 totals 14 residues. Germline CDR1 LGHNA, CDR2 YSLEER. The CDR3 bases are TGCGCCAGCAGCCAAGGTTATCGTTGGGATACGCAGTATTTT. This encodes CASSQGYRWDTQYF.

In DNA form, the CDR3 reads TGTGCCAGCGGTCGGGACCCCTCCTACGAGCAGTACTTC. As protein: CASGRDPSYEQYF. The chain uses TRBV7-6 and TRBJ2-7; D assignment may be TRBD1 or TRBD2 (5 bases each). There are 13 residues in the CDR3. Trimming stripped 8 bases from V and 0 bases from J, with 11 bases between. Germline CDR1 SGHVS, CDR2 FNYEAQ.

This clonotype has a handful of counts. The chain combines TRBV7-9 with TRBJ2-6; D gene ambiguous. V shed 5 bases and J shed 0 bases, with 8 bases lying between them. Germline V gene sequence: CDR1 SEHNR, CDR2 FQNEAQ (reference sequence). There are 15 residues in the CDR3. CDR3 nucleotides: TGTGCCAGCAGCCACACGAGCTCTGGGGCCAACGTCCTGACTTTC. It encodes CASSHTSSGANVLTF.

The rearrangement joins TRBV7-8 to TRBJ2-6; TRBD2 might be the D (7 bases). The CDR3 is made up of 16 amino acids. Looked up from germline, CDR1 is SGHVS and CDR2 is FQNEAQ. Trimming took off 5 bases at V and 2 bases at J, with 13 bases between the two ends. As DNA, the CDR3 is TGTGCCAGCAGCCCACCCGGGGGGCCTGGGGCCAACGTCCTGACTTTC. It codes for CASSPPGGPGANVLTF.

This clonotype was counted once. The chain is built from TRBV20-1 and TRBJ2-7, with 7 bases fitting TRBD1. This CDR3 region has 15 residues. Germline V lookup: CDR1 DFQATT, CDR2 SNEGSKA (reference sequence). V was clipped by 0 bases and J by 2 bases; unmatched bases: 7. CDR3 nucleotide sequence: TGCAGTGCTAGAGATCCGGGACAGAGCGCCTACGAGCAGTACTTC. The encoded protein is CSARDPGQSAYEQYF.